What follows are 28 T cell receptor beta chains derived from one specimen sequenced in a study of blood T cells in healthy people across ages. A second PCR of 7 to 11 cycles used a sample-barcoded 5' primer and a J-beta primer mix. TCRdb analysed the 5' RACE reads with MiXCR anew, one entry per CDR3 protein. The data contain about 810,000 distinct CDR3 sequences, around 36% of them seen just once; the ten biggest clones take up under 15%. Sequencing was done on a sample of blood. These TCRs come from a man between 18 and 35 years old in good health.

This clonotype was seen only a few times. The chain carries TRBV7-8 and TRBJ1-4; 10 bases agree with TRBD1. This CDR3 spans 16 amino acids. Germline CDR1 and CDR2: SGHVS and FQNEAQ. Trimming took 1 base from V and 6 from J; bases not matched to a gene: 5. In nucleotides, the CDR3 is TGTGCCAGCAGCTTAGTGACAGGGGGCCGGGATGAAAAACTGTTTTTT. Translated, it gives CASSLVTGGRDEKLFF.

The chain has TRBV18 and TRBJ2-1; D uncertain. Trimming pared 3 bases from V and 3 bases from J, leaving 15 bases between. From germline, CDR1 is KGHSH and CDR2 LQKENI. The CDR3 has 16 amino acids. The CDR3 DNA reads as TGTGCCAGCTCACCCGACCTTAATTCGGGCTACAATGAGCAGTTCTTC. Amino acids: CASSPDLNSGYNEQFF.

This chain uses TRBV11-2 with TRBJ2-3, with D possibly matching TRBD2 (5 bases). Germline CDR1 SGHAT, CDR2 FQNNGV. This CDR3 is built from 16 residues. V gave up 1 base and J gave up 0 bases, with 11 bases separating them. Here the CDR3 reads CASSLVSTTSTDTQYF. The CDR3 nucleotides are TGTGCCAGCAGCTTAGTGTCGACTACTAGCACAGATACGCAGTATTTT.

The chain carries TRBV10-3 and TRBJ2-3; the D gene could be TRBD1 or TRBD2 (5 bases each). CDR1 is ENHRY and CDR2 is SYGVKD in the germline V gene. V gave up 6 bases and J gave up 2 bases, with 18 bases separating them. The CDR3 totals 16 residues. The CDR3 nucleotides read TGTGCCATCAGCCCCACCACTAGGACAAACACAGATACGCAGTATTTT. This sequence encodes CAISPTTRTNTDTQYF.

CDR3 amino acids: CASSQEPWTGGLYNEQFF. DNA of the CDR3: TGCGCCAGCAGCCAAGAGCCTTGGACAGGGGGCTTGTACAATGAGCAGTTCTTC. This chain connects TRBV4-3 to TRBJ2-1, with TRBD1 identical over 11 bases. From germline, CDR1 is LGHNA and CDR2 YSLEER. V dropped 0 bases and J dropped 4; count of bases not matched to a gene: 8. This CDR3 has 18 residues.

This clonotype appeared a few times. The rearrangement links TRBV5-5 to TRBJ1-6; 9 bases match TRBD1. The CDR3 consists of 17 residues. From germline, CDR1 is SGHKS and CDR2 YYEKEE (reference sequence). Trimming cost V 5 bases and J 0 bases; bases outside gene matches: 6. CDR3 sequence (DNA): TGTGCCAGCAGTTCCGGGACAGGGAGCTCCTATAATTCACCCCTCCACTTT. As protein: CASSSGTGSSYNSPLHF.

The rearrangement uses TRBV29-1 and TRBJ1-3, with 8 bases matching TRBD1. The CDR3 is 15 amino acids. V lost 7 bases to trimming and J lost 2 bases; unmatched junction nucleotides: 10. Germline V gene sequence: CDR1 SQVTM, CDR2 ANQGSEA. The CDR3 here is CSGVDRDEAGNTIYF. The CDR3 DNA is TGCAGCGGCGTGGACAGGGACGAAGCTGGAAACACCATATATTTT.

The V and J genes are TRBV7-9 and TRBJ2-5, with 8 bases lining up with TRBD2. V lost 4 bases to trimming and J lost 1 base; unmatched junction nucleotides: 2. This CDR3 has 14 residues. Per the germline V gene, CDR1 is SEHNR and CDR2 is FQNEAQ (reference sequence). The CDR3 sequence is CASSWGLVQETQYF. The DNA for the CDR3 is TGTGCCAGCAGCTGGGGACTAGTCCAAGAGACCCAGTACTTC.

This clonotype showed up just a few times. The chain recombines TRBV4-3 with TRBJ1-1; D gene unclear. Per germline, CDR1 LGHNA and CDR2 YSLEER. The CDR3 spans 15 residues. V gave up 0 bases and J gave up 3 bases, with 11 bases separating them. CDR3 region: CASSQDMRAHTEAFF. Written as DNA, the CDR3 is TGCGCCAGCAGCCAAGATATGAGAGCCCACACTGAAGCTTTCTTT.

The chain couples TRBV7-2 to TRBJ1-2; TRBD1 agrees at 10 bases. V lost 4 bases and J lost 4; bases outside the gene matches: 3. CDR1 SGHTA and CDR2 FQGNSA come from the germline V gene. The CDR3 covers 14 residues. The CDR3 spells CASSWGQGSYGYTF. DNA of the CDR3: TGTGCCAGCAGCTGGGGACAGGGGAGCTATGGCTACACCTTC. Using reference TRBV7-2 and TRBJ1-2 for the parts outside the CDR3, the full variable domain is GAGVSQSPSNKVTEKGKDVELRCDPISGHTALYWYRQSLGQGLEFLIYFQGNSAPDKSGLPSDRFSAERTGGSVSTLTIQRTQQEDSAVYLCASSWGQGSYGYTFGSGTRLTVV.

This chain uses TRBV20-1 with TRBJ2-5; D is possibly TRBD2 (6 bases). CDR1 and CDR2 (germline): DFQATT, SNEGSKA (reference sequence). Trimming left V 5 bases short and J 5 bases short, with 9 bases between. There are 11 residues in the CDR3. The CDR3 DNA reads as TGCAGTGCTGAGGGGAGGGAGACCCAGTACTTC. It encodes CSAEGRETQYF.

This clonotype appeared a few times. The rearrangement joins TRBV27 to TRBJ1-6; 7 positions match TRBD1. Germline V gene data show CDR1 as MNHEY and CDR2 as SMNVEV (reference sequence). This CDR3 region has 15 residues. V lost 4 bases and J lost 5; bases outside the gene matches: 5. The CDR3 coding sequence is TGTGCCAGCAGTTACAGGGGAGGGCATAATTCACCCCTCCACTTT. Amino acid sequence: CASSYRGGHNSPLHF.

V usage is TRBV4-3 and J usage is TRBJ2-3, with D unclear. CDR1 is LGHNA and CDR2 is YSLEER in the germline V gene. CDR3 size: 14 residues. The V end lost 1 base, the J end lost 4 bases, and 9 bases lay between the germline ends. CDR3 in DNA: TGCGCCAGCAGCCAAGTTTCCCAGCCAGATACGCAGTATTTT. Translated, it gives CASSQVSQPDTQYF.

The rearrangement uses TRBV6-2 or TRBV6-3 and TRBJ2-3; D not certain. V dropped 0 bases and J dropped 2 bases, with 12 bases sitting between them. The CDR3 extends over 16 amino acids. The V gene's germline CDR1 is MNHEY and CDR2 SVGEGT. CDR3 sequence (DNA): TGTGCCAGCAGTTACTCGAGACTTGATCTCACAGATACGCAGTATTTT. Amino acids: CASSYSRLDLTDTQYF.

There are a few counts of this clonotype. The chain carries TRBV4-2 and TRBJ2-6; the D call may be TRBD1 or TRBD2 (5 bases each). There are 19 residues in the CDR3. V was shortened by 4 bases and J by 1 base, with 20 bases between the two germline ends. CDR1 LGHNA and CDR2 YNFKEQ come from the germline V gene. The CDR3 is CASSPSLWQGPSGANVLTF. The DNA for the CDR3 is TGTGCCAGCAGCCCATCCTTATGGCAGGGACCTTCTGGGGCCAACGTCCTGACTTTC.

The sample holds many counts of this clonotype. V gene TRBV9 combines with J gene TRBJ2-7, with TRBD1 matching over 7 bases. In germline, CDR1 is SGDLS, CDR2 YYNGEE. With V trimmed by 7 bases and J by 2 bases, 9 bases remained unmatched. This CDR3 is 14 amino acids long. CDR3: CASSSGTETYEQYF. In DNA, the CDR3 is TGTGCCAGCTCCTCCGGGACAGAGACCTACGAGCAGTACTTC.

Only a few counts were recorded for this clonotype. J is TRBJ1-1 and V is TRBV12-3 or TRBV12-4, with D perhaps matching TRBD1 (6 bases). V was clipped by 3 bases and J by 4 bases, with 18 bases between them. The CDR3 loop spans 16 amino acids. For the CDR3, the DNA is TGTGCCAGCAGTTTTCTCAGAGGGGGGCTGAGCACTGAAGCTTTCTTT. This gives the protein CASSFLRGGLSTEAFF.

This clonotype was detected only a few times. The chain employs TRBV20-1 and TRBJ1-1, with 7 bases aligning to TRBD1. This CDR3 comprises 12 residues. V dropped 6 bases and J dropped 6; count of bases not matched to a gene: 7. Germline-derived CDR1 and CDR2 are DFQATT and SNEGSKA (reference sequence). The CDR3 spells CSALTGFAEAFF. Here the CDR3 DNA reads TGCAGTGCCTTGACAGGGTTCGCTGAAGCTTTCTTT.

There are many counts of this clonotype. The chain combines TRBV20-1 with TRBJ2-1, with 8 nucleotides matching TRBD1. V trimming: 3 bases; J trimming: 6 bases; junction bases outside the gene matches: 13. Germline V gene data show CDR1 as DFQATT and CDR2 as SNEGSKA (reference sequence). The CDR3 runs 16 residues. CDR3 sequence: CSARDPKGTGPNEQFF. CDR3 nucleotide sequence: TGCAGTGCTAGGGACCCCAAAGGGACAGGCCCCAATGAGCAGTTCTTC.

The gene calls are TRBV15 and TRBJ2-3, with D unresolved. From germline, CDR1 is LNHNV and CDR2 YYDKDF (reference sequence). This CDR3 region has 13 residues. V was clipped by 5 bases and J by 2 bases, with 8 bases between them. Here the CDR3 reads CATSPRNTDTQYF. The DNA for the CDR3 is TGTGCCACCAGCCCCCGAAACACAGATACGCAGTATTTT.

This clonotype showed up just a few times. The chain couples TRBV5-1 to TRBJ1-4; no definite D call. The CDR3 consists of 14 residues. Germline V gene lookup returns CDR1 SGHRS and CDR2 YFSETQ. Trimming pared 4 bases from V and 5 bases from J, leaving 12 bases between. The CDR3 region has the DNA TGCGCCAGCAGCCCCGCGTTGGAGAATGAAAAACTGTTTTTT. Translation: CASSPALENEKLFF. Based on the CDR3 plus reference TRBV5-1 and TRBJ1-4, the full variable domain is KAGVTQTPRYLIKTRGQQVTLSCSPISGHRSVSWYQQTPGQGLQFLFEYFSETQRNKGNFPGRFSGRQFSNSRSEMNVSTLELGDSALYLCASSPALENEKLFFGSGTQLSVL.

This clonotype was seen repeatedly, ten times or more. The V call is TRBV6-1, the J call TRBJ1-2; no firm D call. The germline V and J ends were trimmed by 6 bases and 3 bases, with 26 bases remaining between them. Germline CDR1 and CDR2: MNHNS and SASEGT. The CDR3 consists of 18 residues. CDR3 loop: CASSLTAITTARHYGYTF. The CDR3 nucleotides read TGTGCCAGCAGCCTAACGGCCATAACAACCGCAAGGCACTATGGCTACACCTTC.

This clonotype showed up just a few times. The rearrangement links TRBV7-8 to TRBJ1-2; possibly TRBD1 for D (5 bases). Germline CDR1 is SGHVS and CDR2 is FQNEAQ. The CDR3 length is 13 residues. V was clipped by 4 bases and J by 7 bases, with 13 bases between them. The CDR3 loop reads CASSSVSGAGYTF. CDR3 nucleotides: TGTGCCAGCAGCTCCGTTAGTGGGGCTGGCTACACCTTC.

The chain combines TRBV20-1 with TRBJ1-5; the D gene is possibly TRBD1 (6 bases). The CDR3 covers 14 residues. Trimming cost V 6 bases and J 7 bases, with 19 bases left between them. Germline V gene data show CDR1 as DFQATT and CDR2 as SNEGSKA (reference sequence). CDR3 region: CSAGGGPLGQPQHF. CDR3 bases: TGCAGTGCAGGAGGGGGGCCACTGGGGCAGCCCCAGCATTTT.

The rearrangement uses TRBV4-2 and TRBJ2-1; either TRBD1 or TRBD2 may fit D (7 bases each). Germline V gene sequence: CDR1 LGHNA, CDR2 YNFKEQ. The CDR3 loop spans 17 amino acids. V was cut by 0 bases and J by 7 bases, with 19 bases left in between. CDR3 in DNA: TGTGCCAGCAGCCAAGATCCCCAGGGGGGGTTTACGAATGAGCAGTTCTTC. Translation gives CASSQDPQGGFTNEQFF.

This clonotype was detected a few times. This chain connects TRBV5-1 to TRBJ1-1; no clear D. The CDR3 contains 13 residues. Germline CDR1 SGHRS, CDR2 YFSETQ. The V end lost 4 bases, the J end lost 5 bases, and 12 bases lay between the germline ends. The CDR3 protein is CASSPLTGTEAFF. The CDR3 coding sequence is TGCGCCAGCAGCCCCCTAACGGGGACTGAAGCTTTCTTT.

The sample holds a few counts of this clonotype. The J gene is TRBJ1-2, the V gene TRBV27; 9 bases agree with TRBD1. CDR3 length: 15 residues. With V trimmed by 5 bases and J by 7 bases, 11 bases remained unmatched. Germline CDR1 is MNHEY and CDR2 is SMNVEV (reference sequence). DNA of the CDR3: TGTGCCAGCAGTGCGTTAACAGGGGGCGCGTTTGGCTACACCTTC. Amino acid sequence: CASSALTGGAFGYTF.

To note about this clonotype: Relative to the germline gene, one junction end is altered; a read error may explain this. The chain carries TRBV6-5 and TRBJ1-6, with D hard to call. The CDR3 runs 14 residues. Germline V CDR1 and CDR2: MNHEY, SVGAGI. The CDR3 loop is CASRRGVSNSHLHF. The CDR3 nucleotides read TGTGCCAGCAGACGGGGAGTTTCCAATTCACACCTCCACTTT.